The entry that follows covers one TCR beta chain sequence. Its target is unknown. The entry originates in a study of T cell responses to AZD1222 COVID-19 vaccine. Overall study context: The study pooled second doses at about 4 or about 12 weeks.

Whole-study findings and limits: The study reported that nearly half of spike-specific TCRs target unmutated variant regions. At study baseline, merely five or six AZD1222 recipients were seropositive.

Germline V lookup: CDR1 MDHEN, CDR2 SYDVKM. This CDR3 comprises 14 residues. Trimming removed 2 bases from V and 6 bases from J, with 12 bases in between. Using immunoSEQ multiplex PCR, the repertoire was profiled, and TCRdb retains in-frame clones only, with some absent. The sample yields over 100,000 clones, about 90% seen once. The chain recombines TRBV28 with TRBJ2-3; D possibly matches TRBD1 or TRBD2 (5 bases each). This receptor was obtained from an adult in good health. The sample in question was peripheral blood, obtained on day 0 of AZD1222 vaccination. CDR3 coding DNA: TGTGCCAGCAGTTTAGGGACCGCTGGGGATACGCAGTATTTT. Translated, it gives CASSLGTAGDTQYF.